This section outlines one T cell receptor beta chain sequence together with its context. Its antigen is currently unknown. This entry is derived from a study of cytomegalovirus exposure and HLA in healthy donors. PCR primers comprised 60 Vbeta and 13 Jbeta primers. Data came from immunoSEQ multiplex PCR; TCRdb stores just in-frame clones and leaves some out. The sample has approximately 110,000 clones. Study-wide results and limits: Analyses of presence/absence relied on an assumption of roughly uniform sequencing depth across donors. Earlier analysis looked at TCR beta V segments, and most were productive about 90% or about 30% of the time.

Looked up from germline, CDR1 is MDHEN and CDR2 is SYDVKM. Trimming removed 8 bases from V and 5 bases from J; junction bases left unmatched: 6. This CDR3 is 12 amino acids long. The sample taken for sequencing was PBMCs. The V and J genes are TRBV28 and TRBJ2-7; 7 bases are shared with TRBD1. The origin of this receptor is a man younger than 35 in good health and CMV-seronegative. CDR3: CASDPGTDEQYF. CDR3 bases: TGTGCCAGCGACCCGGGGACAGACGAGCAGTACTTC.